This TCR beta chain was captured by sequencing in a study of cytomegalovirus exposure and HLA in healthy donors. The CDR3 covers 14 residues. Trimming removed 4 bases from V and 2 bases from J; junction bases left unmatched: 5. The V gene's germline CDR1 is SGHAT and CDR2 FQNNGV. The primer mix had 60 Vbeta and 13 Jbeta primers. The table came from immunoSEQ multiplex PCR; TCRdb's copy has only in-frame clones and leaves some out. The sample holds about 130,000 clones, more than 80% seen once. The J gene is TRBJ2-7, the V gene TRBV11-2, with 7 bases lining up with TRBD2. Sequenced sample: PBMCs. This sequence was found in a woman under 40 in good health and CMV-seropositive. Here the CDR3 DNA reads TGTGCCAGCAGCTCCGGGCGGGGGACCTACGAGCAGTACTTC. Protein product: CASSSGRGTYEQYF.